Below, 31 T cell receptor beta chains from the same sample are listed, as sequenced in a study of T cell repertoires in ileal Crohn's disease. The method was immunoSEQ multiplex PCR; TCRdb's version includes in-frame clones alone and lacks a portion of them. Among approximately 5,000 clones listed, around 75% were seen once. What was sequenced was ileal tissue. The receptors derive from an adult with Crohn's disease.

This clone was seen a few times. V is TRBV7-7 and J is TRBJ2-7; 8 positions agree with TRBD1. V was pared by 6 bases and J by 0 bases, with 13 bases of the junction left unmatched. Per germline, CDR1 SSHAT and CDR2 FNYEAQ (reference sequence). There are 17 residues in the CDR3. In nucleotides, the CDR3 is TGTGCCAGCAGTCCTCGGACAGGGCCACTAATCTCCTACGAGCAGTACTTC. Translation: CASSPRTGPLISYEQYF.

The rearrangement uses TRBV28 and TRBJ1-5; D is uncertain. The V and J ends lost 6 bases and 1 base respectively, with 13 bases between them. CDR1 is MDHEN, CDR2 SYDVKM, per germline. The CDR3 covers 15 residues. CDR3 sequence: CASRFTVQSNQPQHF. In nucleotides, the CDR3 is TGTGCCAGCAGATTTACGGTCCAAAGCAATCAGCCCCAGCATTTT.

The genes are TRBV29-1 and TRBJ1-1; D uncertain. CDR3 length equals 13 residues. Trimming left V 3 bases short and J 5 bases short, with 13 bases between. Germline V gene data show CDR1 as SQVTM and CDR2 as ANQGSEA. In DNA, the CDR3 is TGCAGCGTTGAGCCGACGGGAGGTACTGAAGCTTTCTTT. It yields the protein CSVEPTGGTEAFF.

The chain carries TRBV14 and TRBJ1-4; D may be TRBD1 (6 bases). Germline CDR1 and CDR2: SGHDN and FVKESK. This CDR3 is 19 amino acids long. V was shortened by 1 base and J by 3 bases, with 21 bases between the two germline ends. The CDR3 DNA reads TGTGCCAGCAGCCAAGGACCAACAGGGCTACGCCTCGCTAATGAAAAACTGTTTTTT. Translated: CASSQGPTGLRLANEKLFF.

This clone was counted once. The rearrangement joins TRBV21-1 to TRBJ2-2; the D call of TRBD2 is as the table states it, not checked on the DNA. TRBV21-1 represents a pseudogene. The CDR3 has 15 residues. The CDR3 is CASTLGLAGARELFF. Here the CDR3 DNA reads TGTGCCAGCACCCTAGGACTAGCGGGAGCGAGGGAGCTGTTTTTT.

This clone was observed a single time. The chain combines TRBV30 with TRBJ1-3, with D unclear. Between the trimmed V and J ends, which lost 5 bases and 13 bases, there was a span of 15 bases. Germline lookup yields CDR1 GTSNPN and CDR2 SVGIG (reference sequence). The CDR3 runs to 11 residues. CDR3 sequence: CAWDVRGNIYF. The CDR3 DNA follows: TGTGCCTGGGATGTACGGGGAAATATATATTTT.

The chain uses TRBV2 and TRBJ2-1; 7 positions agree with TRBD2. Germline V gene lookup returns CDR1 SNHLY and CDR2 FYNNEI. J was trimmed by 9 bases and V by 4 bases; bases with no gene match: 3. The CDR3 runs to 12 residues. The CDR3 DNA is TGTGCCAGCAGTGGGACTAGTCGTGAGCAGTTCTTC. Translated: CASSGTSREQFF. Complete variable domain (other parts from reference TRBV2 and TRBJ2-1): EPEVTQTPSHQVTQMGQEVILRCVPISNHLYFYWYRQILGQKVEFLVSFYNNEISEKSEIFDDQFSVERPDGSNFTLKIRSTKLEDSAMYFCASSGTSREQFFGPGTRLTVL.

This sequence joins TRBV7-9 and TRBJ2-1; no clear D. V lost 1 base and J lost 10, with 5 bases in between. CDR1 and CDR2 from the germline V gene are SEHNR and FQNEAQ (reference sequence). The length of the CDR3 is 11 residues. The CDR3 DNA follows: TGTGCCAGCAGCTTAGTGCGGGAGCAGTTCTTC. Its translation is CASSLVREQFF.

The DNA for the CDR3 is TGTGCCAGCAGCAGTGATCTGGCAGGGTATCGCTACACCTTC. Amino acid sequence: CASSSDLAGYRYTF. V and J are TRBV5-6 and TRBJ1-2, with a possible D match to TRBD1 (5 bases). Looked up from germline, CDR1 is SGHDT and CDR2 is YYEEEE. The CDR3 has 14 amino acids. V was pared by 4 bases and J by 9 bases, with 19 bases between. Full variable domain (rest looked up from reference TRBV5-6 and TRBJ1-2): DAGVTQSPTHLIKTRGQQVTLRCSPKSGHDTVSWYQQALGQGPQFIFQYYEEEERQRGNFPDRFSGHQFPNYSSELNVNALLLGDSALYLCASSSDLAGYRYTFGSGTRLTVV.

The chain has TRBV9 and TRBJ1-4; 11 bases line up with TRBD1. Trimming cost V 3 bases and J 8 bases; bases outside gene matches: 6. Per germline, CDR1 SGDLS and CDR2 YYNGEE. The CDR3 sequence is 15 residues long. The CDR3 spells CASSGGTGGGEKLFF. In DNA form, the CDR3 reads TGTGCCAGCAGCGGCGGGACAGGGGGAGGGGAAAAACTGTTTTTT.

The chain is built from TRBV30 and TRBJ1-3; 8 nucleotides agree with TRBD1. This CDR3 spans 15 amino acids. The V segment lost 3 bases and the J segment 8 bases; nucleotides outside the gene matches: 12. Germline CDR1 reads GTSNPN; CDR2 reads SVGIG (reference sequence). The CDR3 region has the DNA TGTGCCTGGAGGTTGAGGACAGGGAATTCTGACACCATATATTTT. It encodes CAWRLRTGNSDTIYF.

The V call is TRBV7-9, the J call TRBJ1-2; no definite D call. The V gene's germline CDR1 is SEHNR and CDR2 FQNEAQ (reference sequence). This CDR3 contains 13 residues. The ends were cut back, 3 bases at V and 3 bases at J, with 8 bases in the middle. CDR3 in DNA: TGTGCCAGCAGCTTCACAGAATACTATGGCTACACCTTC. This codes for CASSFTEYYGYTF.

The count of this clone is one. The genes are TRBV19 and TRBJ1-1, with D unclear. In germline, CDR1 is LNHDA, CDR2 SQIVND (reference sequence). Between the trimmed V and J ends, which lost 6 bases and 5 bases, there was a span of 16 bases. This CDR3 region has 14 residues. The CDR3 DNA reads TGTGCCAGTAGCGACGGCAGGTTACAGACTGAAGCTTTCTTT. Its protein is CASSDGRLQTEAFF.

In this sample, this clone turned up once. This rearrangement joins TRBV29-1 to TRBJ2-4, with 7 bases identical to TRBD1. Germline V CDR1 and CDR2: SQVTM, ANQGSEA. The V and J ends lost 7 bases and 3 bases, in that order; junction bases with no gene match: 9. This CDR3 is 14 amino acids long. The CDR3 DNA follows: TGCAGCGCCGCAACAGGGGTTGGCAAAAACATTCAGTACTTC. Residues: CSAATGVGKNIQYF.

The chain carries TRBV4-2 and TRBJ2-7, with 13 bases aligning to TRBD2. This CDR3 contains 18 residues. In germline, CDR1 is LGHNA, CDR2 YNFKEQ. V gave up 0 bases and J gave up 7 bases; unmatched junction bases: 12. The CDR3 protein is CASSQDIWTSGSLWEQYF. The DNA for the CDR3 is TGTGCCAGCAGCCAAGACATTTGGACTAGCGGGAGTCTCTGGGAGCAGTACTTC.

The chain employs TRBV5-4 and TRBJ1-2, with D uncertain. The CDR3 contains 15 residues. Trimming pared 3 bases from V and 3 bases from J, leaving 15 bases between. Germline lookup yields CDR1 SGHNT and CDR2 YYREEE (reference sequence). This CDR3 is CASSSEGGKDYGYTF. In DNA form, the CDR3 reads TGTGCCAGCAGCTCGGAGGGCGGAAAGGACTATGGCTACACCTTC.

The chain couples TRBV5-4 to TRBJ2-7, with 8 bases that match TRBD2. Germline loops: CDR1 SGHNT, CDR2 YYREEE (reference sequence). Losses at the gene ends were 0 bases for V and 4 bases for J; bases not matched to a gene: 6. This CDR3 spans 15 amino acids. CDR3 DNA sequence: TGTGCCAGCAGCTTGGAGACTAGCGTAGGATACGAGCAGTACTTC. It codes for CASSLETSVGYEQYF. Supplemented by reference TRBV5-4 and TRBJ2-7, the full variable domain reads ETGVTQSPTHLIKTRGQQVTLRCSSQSGHNTVSWYQQALGQGPQFIFQYYREEENGRGNFPPRFSGLQFPNYSSELNVNALELDDSALYLCASSLETSVGYEQYFGPGTRLTVT.

The CDR3 sequence is CASSRQTLNSPLHF. The CDR3 coding sequence is TGTGCCAGCAGCCGACAGACGTTAAACTCACCCCTCCACTTT. The chain recombines TRBV6-1 with TRBJ1-6, with D possibly matching TRBD1 (5 bases). CDR3 length: 14 residues. The germline V gene encodes CDR1 MNHNS and CDR2 SASEGT. Trimming removed 6 bases from V and 10 bases from J, with 16 bases in between.

The chain is built from TRBV10-3 and TRBJ1-4; D may be TRBD1 (6 bases). This CDR3 comprises 16 residues. V lost 0 bases and J 6 bases, leaving 14 bases between the germline ends. CDR1 and CDR2 (germline): ENHRY, SYGVKD. This chain's CDR3 is CAISESNRASDEKLFF. In nucleotides, the CDR3 is TGTGCCATCAGTGAGTCGAACAGGGCATCGGATGAAAAACTGTTTTTT.

V is TRBV10-3 and J is TRBJ2-5, with TRBD2 matching 7 bases. The DNA matches TRBJ2-7 better at its end, which makes the J call doubtful. Germline V CDR1 and CDR2: ENHRY, SYGVKD. The CDR3 has 13 amino acids. The CDR3, as DNA: TGTGCCATCAGTGAGCGGGAGGTGAACGAGCAGTACTTC. Translated: CAISEREVNEQYF.

This rearrangement joins TRBV7-9 to TRBJ1-4; possible D gene TRBD1, 5 bases. Germline CDR1 reads SEHNR; CDR2 reads FQNEAQ (reference sequence). CDR3 length equals 14 residues. V was trimmed by 2 bases and J by 7 bases, leaving 11 bases between them. The CDR3 sequence is CASSLRGFGEKLFF. The CDR3 nucleotides read TGTGCCAGCAGCTTAAGGGGTTTCGGTGAAAAACTGTTTTTT. The variable domain in full, completed from reference TRBV7-9 and TRBJ1-4, reads DTGVSQNPRHKITKRGQNVTFRCDPISEHNRLYWYRQTLGQGPEFLTYFQNEAQLEKSRLLSDRFSAERPKGSFSTLEIQRTEQGDSAMYLCASSLRGFGEKLFFGSGTQLSVL.

Sample share makes this clone large. The rearrangement links TRBV6-5 to TRBJ1-3; TRBD1 matches at 9 bases. Germline V gene data show CDR1 as MNHEY and CDR2 as SVGAGI. The CDR3 covers 15 residues. Losses at the gene ends were 0 bases for V and 7 bases for J; bases not matched to a gene: 4. The CDR3 loop is CASSYSGQGTNTIYF. CDR3 DNA sequence: TGTGCCAGCAGTTACTCGGGACAGGGAACCAACACCATATATTTT.

The chain recombines TRBV6-6 with TRBJ1-1; 8 bases are a match to TRBD1. J was trimmed by 5 bases and V by 0 bases; bases with no gene match: 8. CDR1 and CDR2 (germline): MNHNY, SVGAGI (reference sequence). The CDR3 consists of 16 residues. CDR3 sequence (DNA): TGTGCCAGCAGTTACTCACCAGGACAGGGCGAGACTGAAGCTTTCTTT. Protein: CASSYSPGQGETEAFF.

The chain recombines TRBV7-2 with TRBJ2-7; a possible D gene is TRBD1 (6 bases). The CDR3 totals 16 residues. CDR1 and CDR2 (germline): SGHTA, FQGNSA. Deletions cut 1 base from V and 0 bases from J, with 13 bases between. CDR3 amino acids: CASSLDTGTSSYEQYF. The CDR3 DNA reads as TGTGCCAGCAGCTTAGACACCGGGACAAGCTCCTACGAGCAGTACTTC.

V usage is TRBV27 and J usage is TRBJ2-6, with TRBD1 matching over 8 bases. Looked up from germline, CDR1 is MNHEY and CDR2 is SMNVEV (reference sequence). CDR3 size: 16 residues. The V segment lost 2 bases and the J segment 2 bases; nucleotides outside the gene matches: 2. The CDR3 DNA reads TGTGCCAGCAGTTTAGCGGACAGGGCTGGGGCCAACGTCCTGACTTTC. It specifies CASSLADRAGANVLTF. The whole variable domain, remainder taken from reference TRBV27 and TRBJ2-6, is EAQVTQNPRYLITVTGKKLTVTCSQNMNHEYMSWYRQDPGLGLRQIYYSMNVEVTDKGDVPEGYKVSRKEKRNFPLILESPSPNQTSLYFCASSLADRAGANVLTFGAGSRLTVL.

This clone was observed a few times. This chain links TRBV7-2 with TRBJ2-2; 8 bases agree with TRBD2. Losses at the gene ends were 6 bases for V and 4 bases for J; bases not matched to a gene: 7. Per the germline V gene, CDR1 is SGHTA and CDR2 is FQGNSA. The CDR3 has 15 residues. The CDR3, as DNA: TGTGCCAGCAGTTTTAGCGGGGAATTCACCGGGGAGCTGTTTTTT. Translation: CASSFSGEFTGELFF.

The chain has TRBV5-1 and TRBJ2-5; TRBD2 is a possible D gene (5 bases). The germline V and J ends were trimmed by 7 bases and 0 bases, with 22 bases remaining between them. CDR3 length: 17 amino acids. Germline values: CDR1 SGHRS, CDR2 YFSETQ. The CDR3 DNA is TGCGCCAGCCCCCATCCGCCCGAGGGTCAGTACCAAGAGACCCAGTACTTC. Protein: CASPHPPEGQYQETQYF.

This clone was seen a single time. This CDR3 is CASSSGGPGSGDYGYTF. CDR3 nucleotide sequence: TGTGCCAGCAGTTCGGGCGGGCCAGGGTCGGGGGACTATGGCTACACCTTC. V and J are TRBV28 and TRBJ1-2; D perhaps matches TRBD1 (5 bases). In germline, CDR1 is MDHEN, CDR2 SYDVKM. This CDR3 comprises 17 residues. V was trimmed by 4 bases and J by 3 bases, leaving 21 bases between them.

The V gene is TRBV30, the J gene TRBJ1-2, with D possibly TRBD1 on 5 matching bases. The CDR3 extends over 14 amino acids. The V gene lost 2 bases and the J gene lost 6 bases, with 16 bases spanning the gap. Germline assignment: CDR1 GTSNPN and CDR2 SVGIG (reference sequence). CDR3 sequence reads: CAWSLGAGGDGYTF. The DNA for the CDR3 is TGTGCCTGGAGTCTAGGGGCCGGCGGGGATGGCTACACCTTC.

The V gene is TRBV19, the J gene TRBJ1-2; D remains unclear. This CDR3 contains 13 residues. The V end was cut by 3 bases, the J end by 2 bases, with 7 bases between. CDR1 LNHDA and CDR2 SQIVND come from the germline V gene (reference sequence). Here the CDR3 DNA reads TGTGCCAGTAGTATCACCAGGAACTATGGCTACACCTTC. It translates to CASSITRNYGYTF.

This clone appeared once. The V call is TRBV18, the J call TRBJ1-1, with D tentatively TRBD1 (6 bases). The germline CDR1 and CDR2 sequences are KGHSH and LQKENI. The CDR3 contains 16 residues. Trimming stripped 0 bases from V and 1 base from J, with 12 bases between. CDR3 amino acids: CASSPPTPGANTEAFF. The CDR3 DNA sequence: TGTGCCAGCTCACCACCCACGCCAGGGGCGAACACTGAAGCTTTCTTT.